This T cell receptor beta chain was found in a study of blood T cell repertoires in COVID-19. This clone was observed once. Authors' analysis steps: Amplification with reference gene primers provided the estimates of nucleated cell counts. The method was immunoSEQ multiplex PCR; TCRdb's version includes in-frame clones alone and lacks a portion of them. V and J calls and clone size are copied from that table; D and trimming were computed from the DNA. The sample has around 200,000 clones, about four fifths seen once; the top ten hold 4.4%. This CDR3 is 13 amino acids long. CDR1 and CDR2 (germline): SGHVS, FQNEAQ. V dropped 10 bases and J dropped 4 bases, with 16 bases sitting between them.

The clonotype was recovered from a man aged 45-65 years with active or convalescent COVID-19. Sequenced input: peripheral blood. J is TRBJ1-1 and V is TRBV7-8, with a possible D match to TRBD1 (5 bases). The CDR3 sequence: CAIARGGSTEAFF. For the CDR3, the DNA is TGTGCCATTGCCCGGGGGGGTAGCACTGAAGCTTTCTTT.